Following are 14 T cell receptor beta chains from one sample sequenced in a study of response to subunit inactivated influenza vaccine. TCRdb fed the RT-PCR reads into MiXCR, producing one record per CDR3 protein. The data hold about 300,000 distinct CDR3 sequences, with 20% to 25% observed a single time. The sequences come from PBMCs from blood, collected approximately 22 months after vaccination. The receptors come from a man aged 45 to 75 who received an inactivated influenza vaccine.

In this sample, this clonotype turned up a few times. V gene TRBV19 combines with J gene TRBJ1-1; no firm D call. This CDR3 has 14 residues. Trimming left V 1 base short and J 6 bases short, with 12 bases between. In germline, CDR1 is LNHDA, CDR2 SQIVND (reference sequence). CDR3 residues: CASSIVVGVAEAFF. The CDR3 nucleotides read TGTGCCAGTAGTATAGTTGTTGGTGTAGCTGAAGCTTTCTTT.

This chain links TRBV3-1 with TRBJ2-7; D may be TRBD1 or TRBD2 (5 bases each). The CDR3 runs to 13 residues. The germline gives CDR1 LGHDT, CDR2 YNNKEL (reference sequence). V dropped 6 bases and J dropped 6 bases, with 15 bases sitting between them. The CDR3 region is CASSPGPQGEQYF. The CDR3 nucleotides read TGTGCCAGCAGTCCGGGACCGCAAGGCGAGCAGTACTTC.

The chain carries TRBV5-1 and TRBJ1-4, with TRBD1 as a possible D gene (6 bases). Looked up from germline, CDR1 is SGHRS and CDR2 is YFSETQ. CDR3 length equals 16 residues. V was shortened by 3 bases and J by 6 bases, with 18 bases between the two germline ends. The CDR3 loop is CASSWGAGARDEKLFF. The CDR3, as DNA: TGCGCCAGCAGCTGGGGGGCAGGGGCCCGCGATGAAAAACTGTTTTTT. Full variable domain (outside the CDR3, taken from reference TRBV5-1 and TRBJ1-4): KAGVTQTPRYLIKTRGQQVTLSCSPISGHRSVSWYQQTPGQGLQFLFEYFSETQRNKGNFPGRFSGRQFSNSRSEMNVSTLELGDSALYLCASSWGAGARDEKLFFGSGTQLSVL.

The chain combines TRBV11-2 with TRBJ1-2; a possible D gene is TRBD1 (5 bases). The CDR3 contains 16 residues. Per germline, CDR1 SGHAT and CDR2 FQNNGV. V was shortened by 4 bases and J by 8 bases, with 23 bases between the two germline ends. The CDR3 is CASSSTGTGRDTGYTF. In DNA form, the CDR3 reads TGTGCCAGCAGCTCGACTGGGACCGGACGAGATACGGGCTACACCTTC.

The V call is TRBV2, the J call TRBJ1-2, with D uncertain. Germline CDR1 is SNHLY and CDR2 is FYNNEI. The CDR3 sequence is 14 residues long. V lost 4 bases to trimming and J lost 5 bases, with 14 bases between them. The CDR3 loop reads CASSVEVGVYGYTF. DNA of the CDR3: TGTGCCAGCAGTGTTGAGGTCGGAGTTTATGGCTACACCTTC.

The chain uses TRBV5-6 and TRBJ1-2; possibly TRBD1 for D (5 bases). Germline assignment: CDR1 SGHDT and CDR2 YYEEEE. V lost 4 bases to trimming and J lost 0 bases, with 13 bases between them. The CDR3 loop spans 15 amino acids. CDR3 bases: TGTGCCAGCAGCCCTTGGCAGGGAGCTAACTATGGCTACACCTTC. It specifies CASSPWQGANYGYTF.

The gene calls are TRBV20-1 and TRBJ1-2; D not certain. The CDR3 is 14 amino acids. V lost 4 bases, J lost 4 bases, and 16 bases lay in between. The V gene's germline CDR1 is DFQATT and CDR2 SNEGSKA (reference sequence). DNA of the CDR3: TGCAGTGCTATTTCGTCGGCAGACATCTATGGCTACACCTTC. As protein: CSAISSADIYGYTF.

V usage is TRBV29-1 and J usage is TRBJ2-1; 7 bases are shared with TRBD2. Germline V gives CDR1 SQVTM, CDR2 ANQGSEA. V shed 4 bases, J shed 0 bases, and the junction held 6 bases outside the gene matches. The CDR3 covers 15 residues. CDR3 amino acids: CSVARSGGSYNEQFF. As DNA, the CDR3 is TGCAGCGTTGCTAGGTCGGGGGGCTCCTACAATGAGCAGTTCTTC.

This clonotype was seen many times. V usage is TRBV12-3 or TRBV12-4 and J usage is TRBJ1-4, with D unresolved. The CDR3 consists of 12 residues. The V gene lost 7 bases and the J gene lost 8 bases, with 11 bases spanning the gap. CDR3 protein: CASTGLEEKLFF. CDR3 in DNA: TGTGCCAGCACGGGATTGGAGGAAAAACTGTTTTTT.

There are a few counts of this clonotype. The J gene is TRBJ2-5, the V gene TRBV4-2, with 10 positions matching TRBD1. Losses at the gene ends were 2 bases for V and 4 bases for J; bases not matched to a gene: 4. CDR1 is LGHNA, CDR2 YNFKEQ, per germline. This CDR3 is built from 15 residues. CDR3: CASSQKTGGAETQYF. The CDR3 nucleotides read TGTGCCAGCAGCCAAAAGACAGGGGGCGCAGAGACCCAGTACTTC.

This clonotype was picked up a small number of times. The CDR3 DNA sequence: TGCGCCAGCAGCTTGTCTCTAGCGTATAGCACAGATACGCAGTATTTT. It specifies CASSLSLAYSTDTQYF. J is TRBJ2-3 and V is TRBV5-1; possibly TRBD2 for D (6 bases). There are 16 residues in the CDR3. Trimming stripped 1 base from V and 0 bases from J, with 12 bases between. The germline CDR1 and CDR2 sequences are SGHRS and YFSETQ.

The chain has TRBV7-9 and TRBJ2-1, with D possibly called TRBD1 or TRBD2 (6 bases each). CDR1 SEHNR and CDR2 FQNEAQ come from the germline V gene (reference sequence). Deletions cut 5 bases from V and 7 bases from J, with 18 bases between. The CDR3 is 15 residues long. CDR3 residues: CASSPAWGALNEQFF. DNA of the CDR3: TGTGCCAGCAGCCCTGCTTGGGGGGCGCTGAATGAGCAGTTCTTC.

V and J are TRBV4-1 and TRBJ1-2; a possible D gene is TRBD1 (6 bases). Germline V gene lookup returns CDR1 MGHRA and CDR2 YSYEKL. The CDR3 runs 13 residues. The V end was cut by 3 bases, the J end by 3 bases, with 8 bases between. The CDR3 is CASSQGADYGYTF. CDR3 sequence (DNA): TGCGCCAGCAGCCAGGGGGCCGACTATGGCTACACCTTC.

CDR3 region: CASRASTANYGYTF. CDR3 nucleotide sequence: TGTGCCAGCAGGGCATCGACTGCTAACTATGGCTACACCTTC. This rearrangement joins TRBV6-1 to TRBJ1-2; D is uncertain. V gave up 6 bases and J gave up 0 bases, with 11 bases separating them. The germline V gene has CDR1 MNHNS and CDR2 SASEGT. The CDR3 contains 14 residues.